The rows below give T cell receptor beta chains drawn from one sample of a study of Ad26.COV2.S vaccination and SARS-CoV-2 variants. This table comes from immunoSEQ multiplex PCR, and its TCRdb copy is limited to in-frame clones, with some not included. Among around 420,000 clones listed, roughly 90% were seen once. This material consisted of peripheral blood, taken in a trial of Ad26.COV2.S vaccine versus placebo. The source of these receptors is a person between 18 and 65 years old who received the Ad26.COV2.S COVID-19 vaccine or a placebo. CDR3s include the opening cysteine and the closing phenylalanine or tryptophan.

>16|TRBV5-5|TRBJ2-3
CASSLSFQRGIDTQYF
>13|TRBV28|TRBJ1-6
CASSKSWGSPLHF
>16|TRBV5-8|TRBJ1-6
CASSTGQSSYNSPLHF
>15|TRBV5-8|TRBJ2-5
CASSPDRGPQETQYF
>14|TRBV2|TRBJ1-5
CASSEKVSNQPQHF
>12|TRBV7-2|TRBJ1-6
CASSLGTYPLHF
>13|TRBV27|TRBJ1-2
CASSLWGTYGYTF
>16|TRBV9|TRBJ2-1
CASSVGLGLDYNEQFF
>15|TRBV7-3|TRBJ1-1
CASSLIGKGNTEAFF
>13|TRBV5-1|TRBJ1-3
CASSPNLGNTIYF
>19|TRBV2|TRBJ2-1
CARGSGSRTGIETQDEQFF
>15|TRBV19|TRBJ2-1
CASSGTGVMIYEQFF
>17|TRBV6-2/TRBV6-3|TRBJ2-1
CASSYTVAGGLYNEQFF
>14|TRBV5-4|TRBJ2-5
CASSPLGGQETQYF
>14|TRBV5-4|TRBJ2-2
CASSFDAATGELFF
>13|TRBV7-3|TRBJ2-3
CASSFLNTDTQYF
>17|TRBV9|TRBJ2-2
CASSVATSGGAQRELFF
>13|TRBV21-1|TRBJ1-2
CASSVPTNYGYTF
>13|TRBV19|TRBJ2-7
CASSLQTDYEQYF
>15|TRBV4-3|TRBJ2-1
CASSQDRGPRNEQFF
>12|TRBV10-3|TRBJ2-7
CATQTGAYEQYF
>16|TRBV2|TRBJ1-1
CASSVTGYVLYTEAFF
>14|TRBV19|TRBJ2-7
CASSITGIQYEQYF
>14|TRBV5-1|TRBJ1-4
CASSLDRAHEKLFF
>12|TRBV6-2/TRBV6-3|TRBJ2-4
CASSSRDNIQYF
>13|TRBV29-1|TRBJ1-4
CSAIRGPNEKLFF
>15|TRBV4-2|TRBJ2-7
CASSQGAGGIYEQYF
>17|TRBV14|TRBJ2-3
CASSQPTPSRGTDTQYF
>15|TRBV4-3|TRBJ2-3
CASSQVFVGTDTQYF
>12|TRBV6-5|TRBJ2-7
CASSYDTYEQYF
>16|TRBV11-1|TRBJ1-1
CASSLAQGQMNTEAFF
>14|TRBV7-2|TRBJ2-3
CASRNSGGTDTQYF
>13|TRBV6-5|TRBJ1-2
CASRGTEFYGYTF
>13|TRBV29-1|TRBJ2-5
CSFGPGGGETQYF
>16|TRBV5-8|TRBJ2-1
CATRGGSLSSYNEQFF
>17|TRBV7-5|TRBJ2-1
CVRSPRMTGGRGNEQFF
>14|TRBV19|TRBJ1-5
CASSIDRVSQPQHF
>14|TRBV5-1|TRBJ2-7
CASSFSGRNYEQYF
>14|TRBV30|TRBJ2-7
CAWSVGDGSYEQYF
>17|TRBV18|TRBJ2-3
CASSPLPRGLGTDTQYF
>13|TRBV6-2/TRBV6-3|TRBJ2-2
CASSYGWAGELFF
>16|TRBV21-1|TRBJ2-1
CASSKPRRVAFSGQFF
>15|TRBV9|TRBJ2-5
CASSARGYKGETQYF
>13|TRBV11-2|TRBJ1-2
CASSRDRDYGYTF
>14|TRBV7-9|TRBJ1-2
CASSLEGFNYGYTF
>16|TRBV4-2|TRBJ2-1
CASSQESGNSYNEQFF
>12|TRBV18|TRBJ2-5
CASSPTTQTQYF